The 27 T cell receptor beta chains below were found in one sample sequenced in a study of T-cell memory formation after mild COVID-19. Using its own MiXCR run on the 5' RACE reads, TCRdb lists one record per CDR3 protein. Here the sample spans approximately 300,000 distinct CDR3 sequences, approximately 16% being singletons. Sequenced input: PBMCs or a T cell subset sorted from them (not recorded which). The receptors were gathered from a young man who had mild COVID-19 (a few samples of this study predate the infection). Cell type and time point are not known.

The chain has TRBV6-2 or TRBV6-3 and TRBJ1-2; 7 bases align to TRBD1. Germline CDR1 reads MNHEY; CDR2 reads SVGEGT. The CDR3 runs to 14 residues. V lost 7 bases and J lost 4; bases outside the gene matches: 9. CDR3 nucleotides: TGTGCCAGCATCACAATGGGACAGTTCTATGGCTACACCTTC. Protein: CASITMGQFYGYTF.

The V gene is TRBV7-9, the J gene TRBJ1-4, with 8 bases fitting TRBD1. Germline V CDR1 and CDR2: SEHNR, FQNEAQ (reference sequence). The CDR3 extends over 14 amino acids. J gave up 8 bases and V 4 bases, and 6 bases lay outside the gene matches. Here the CDR3 DNA reads TGTGCCAGCAGCTCTGGACAGGGAACCGAAAAACTGTTTTTT. Its translation: CASSSGQGTEKLFF.

The sample holds a few counts of this clonotype. The chain uses TRBV27 and TRBJ2-5; 7 bases line up with TRBD1. Germline trimming cut 5 bases from V and 1 base from J; bases unmatched to any gene: 7. The CDR3 covers 15 residues. Germline CDR1 and CDR2: MNHEY and SMNVEV (reference sequence). The CDR3 spells CASSRTDRVQETQYF. Here the CDR3 DNA reads TGTGCCAGCAGTCGCACCGACAGGGTCCAAGAGACCCAGTACTTC.

This clonotype was detected a few times. The DNA for the CDR3 is TGTGCCAGCAGTTACTCCGGGACTAACTATGGCTACACCTTC. This codes for CASSYSGTNYGYTF. The chain recombines TRBV6-5 with TRBJ1-2; D unresolved. The CDR3 is made up of 14 amino acids. Looked up from germline, CDR1 is MNHEY and CDR2 is SVGAGI. The V gene lost 0 bases and the J gene lost 0 bases, with 5 bases spanning the gap.

This clonotype was found a few times. This chain joins TRBV20-1 and TRBJ2-3; unclear D gene. Trimming removed 5 bases at V and 6 bases at J, with 27 bases between. Germline assignment: CDR1 DFQATT and CDR2 SNEGSKA (reference sequence). The CDR3 consists of 17 residues. CDR3 region: CSAQHRLSTFRPDTQYF. CDR3 nucleotide sequence: TGCAGTGCTCAGCACCGACTGTCTACTTTTCGGCCGGATACGCAGTATTTT.

The gene calls are TRBV20-1 and TRBJ2-3, with 10 nucleotides matching TRBD2. CDR1 is DFQATT, CDR2 SNEGSKA, per germline (reference sequence). The CDR3 length is 14 residues. The J segment lost 6 bases and the V segment lost 6 bases, leaving 9 bases of the junction unmatched. CDR3 coding DNA: TGCAGTGCCCTCGGACTAGCGGAAAGGGATACGCAGTATTTT. This codes for CSALGLAERDTQYF.

This clonotype showed up just a few times. The chain uses TRBV14 and TRBJ1-2; D unresolved. CDR1 SGHDN and CDR2 FVKESK come from the germline V gene. Trimming left V 2 bases short and J 1 base short, with 8 bases between. The CDR3 is 14 amino acids. The CDR3 here is CASSQYAVNYGYTF. DNA for the CDR3: TGTGCCAGCAGCCAATACGCCGTTAACTATGGCTACACCTTC.

The J gene is TRBJ1-6, the V gene TRBV7-2, with TRBD1 as a possible D gene (6 bases). CDR1 and CDR2 (germline): SGHTA, FQGNSA. The V and J ends lost 5 bases and 10 bases respectively, with 18 bases between them. The CDR3 sequence is 15 residues long. The CDR3 nucleotides read TGTGCCAGCAGCGAGGGACACTCGATCTACTCACCCCTCCACTTT. It codes for CASSEGHSIYSPLHF.

In this sample, this clonotype turned up many times. The chain uses TRBV5-1 and TRBJ2-3; 9 bases align to TRBD2. After removal of 1 base from V and 6 bases from J, the junction contained 6 bases not matched to a gene. The CDR3 runs 15 residues. CDR1 is SGHRS and CDR2 is YFSETQ in the germline V gene. The CDR3 loop is CASSLRASGEDTQYF. CDR3 nucleotides: TGCGCCAGCAGCTTGAGGGCTAGCGGGGAGGATACGCAGTATTTT.

The V gene is TRBV7-6, the J gene TRBJ2-5; D perhaps matches TRBD2 (6 bases). The germline gives CDR1 SGHVS, CDR2 FNYEAQ. Trimming removed 5 bases from V and 4 bases from J, with 14 bases in between. The CDR3 has 14 residues. This chain's CDR3 is CASSGGAGLETQYF. The CDR3 bases are TGTGCCAGCAGCGGCGGGGCGGGGCTAGAGACCCAGTACTTC.

The chain carries TRBV7-6 and TRBJ2-5; D not resolved. V gave up 5 bases and J gave up 0 bases, with 7 bases separating them. CDR1 is SGHVS and CDR2 is FNYEAQ in the germline V gene. This CDR3 spans 13 amino acids. DNA for the CDR3: TGTGCCAGCAGCCAACCGCACCAAGAGACCCAGTACTTC. It encodes CASSQPHQETQYF.

This clonotype was detected a few times. This rearrangement joins TRBV20-1 to TRBJ2-1, with a weak D call TRBD2 (6 bases). The CDR3 has 12 amino acids. Germline V gene sequence: CDR1 DFQATT, CDR2 SNEGSKA (reference sequence). The ends were cut back, 8 bases at V and 6 bases at J, with 14 bases in the middle. The CDR3 loop is CSTDKAGNEQFF. As DNA, the CDR3 is TGCAGTACGGACAAAGCGGGCAATGAGCAGTTCTTC.

This clonotype showed up just a few times. CDR3 in amino acids: CSATPWEPTYGYTF. In DNA, the CDR3 is TGCAGTGCTACACCCTGGGAGCCCACCTATGGCTACACCTTC. The genes are TRBV20-1 and TRBJ1-2; D unclear. The germline V and J ends were trimmed by 4 bases and 4 bases, with 16 bases remaining between them. Germline V gene sequence: CDR1 DFQATT, CDR2 SNEGSKA (reference sequence). This CDR3 has 14 amino acids.

This clonotype was detected ten times or more. The chain recombines TRBV7-2 with TRBJ2-3, with 8 positions matching TRBD1. The germline gives CDR1 SGHTA, CDR2 FQGNSA. This CDR3 is built from 15 residues. Trimming cost V 5 bases and J 5 bases; bases outside gene matches: 9. In DNA, the CDR3 is TGTGCCAGCAGCCCAGGACAGGGAGTGGGAGATACGCAGTATTTT. This sequence encodes CASSPGQGVGDTQYF.

This clonotype was seen only a few times. CDR3 protein: CASSPHGRGHYGYTF. The DNA of the CDR3 is TGCGCCAGCAGCCCCCACGGGAGGGGGCACTATGGCTACACCTTC. The chain carries TRBV4-3 and TRBJ1-2; 7 nucleotides agree with TRBD1. With V trimmed by 4 bases and J by 3 bases, 8 bases remained unmatched. This CDR3 has 15 residues. In germline, CDR1 is LGHNA, CDR2 YSLEER.

The chain recombines TRBV4-1 with TRBJ1-2; maybe TRBD1 (5 bases). This CDR3 region has 15 residues. Germline CDR1 is MGHRA and CDR2 is YSYEKL. V lost 0 bases and J 7 bases, leaving 15 bases between the germline ends. CDR3 sequence: CASSQDTRGVRGYTF. CDR3 in DNA: TGCGCCAGCAGCCAAGATACAAGAGGGGTCCGTGGCTACACCTTC.

The chain is built from TRBV18 and TRBJ1-1, with TRBD1 as a possible D gene (6 bases). From germline, CDR1 is KGHSH and CDR2 LQKENI. V was pared by 2 bases and J by 3 bases, with 19 bases between. There are 17 residues in the CDR3. CDR3 sequence (DNA): TGTGCCAGCTCACCATCGGTGACAGGCCACGGGGACACTGAAGCTTTCTTT. Translating it yields CASSPSVTGHGDTEAFF.

This chain uses TRBV7-9 with TRBJ2-4; D not resolved. V was trimmed by 5 bases and J by 5 bases, leaving 13 bases between them. CDR1 is SEHNR and CDR2 is FQNEAQ in the germline V gene (reference sequence). This CDR3 comprises 14 residues. Written as DNA, the CDR3 is TGTGCCAGCAGCCCCGAGATGAGTCAAAACATTCAGTACTTC. Its translation is CASSPEMSQNIQYF. Complete variable domain (other parts from reference TRBV7-9 and TRBJ2-4): DTGVSQNPRHKITKRGQNVTFRCDPISEHNRLYWYRQTLGQGPEFLTYFQNEAQLEKSRLLSDRFSAERPKGSFSTLEIQRTEQGDSAMYLCASSPEMSQNIQYFGAGTRLSVL.

The gene calls are TRBV6-5 and TRBJ2-7, with 8 nucleotides matching TRBD1. Germline CDR1 MNHEY, CDR2 SVGAGI. The trim removed 5 bases at V and 3 bases at J, leaving 12 bases unmatched. This CDR3 is built from 16 residues. The CDR3 protein is CASSPDGQGWGYEQYF. The CDR3 coding sequence is TGTGCCAGCAGTCCGGACGGACAGGGTTGGGGCTACGAGCAGTACTTC.

This sequence joins TRBV9 and TRBJ2-1, with D possibly TRBD2 on 5 matching bases. Between the trimmed V and J ends, which lost 3 bases and 0 bases, there was a span of 16 bases. The CDR3 sequence is 17 residues long. Germline V gene data show CDR1 as SGDLS and CDR2 as YYNGEE. The CDR3, as DNA: TGTGCCAGCAGCGCGCCCCTCGGGGAAAGCTCCTACAATGAGCAGTTCTTC. Translation gives CASSAPLGESSYNEQFF.

J is TRBJ2-3 and V is TRBV7-2; a possible D gene is TRBD1 (5 bases). CDR1 is SGHTA and CDR2 is FQGNSA in the germline V gene. Between the trimmed V and J ends, which lost 5 bases and 4 bases, there was a span of 13 bases. The CDR3 covers 14 residues. The CDR3 DNA follows: TGTGCCAGCAGCCGATTTCAGGGCCCAGATACGCAGTATTTT. Protein product: CASSRFQGPDTQYF.

The chain employs TRBV4-1 and TRBJ2-3; D is undetermined. Germline V gene data show CDR1 as MGHRA and CDR2 as YSYEKL. Trimming removed 0 bases at V and 7 bases at J, with 5 bases between. The CDR3 is 12 amino acids. The CDR3 here is CASSQELHTQYF. The CDR3 DNA follows: TGCGCCAGCAGCCAAGAGCTGCATACGCAGTATTTT.

This clonotype has a handful of counts. This chain uses TRBV24-1 with TRBJ1-2; D gene ambiguous. The CDR3 has 13 residues. The V end lost 5 bases, the J end lost 6 bases, and 12 bases lay between the germline ends. In germline, CDR1 is KGHDR, CDR2 SFDVKD. The CDR3 DNA is TGTGCCACCAGTGGATGGGGAGGGAATGGCTACACCTTC. Amino acid sequence: CATSGWGGNGYTF.

This clonotype was seen only a few times. CDR3 in DNA: TGCGCCAGCAGCTTGGGGGAACTTGACGGCTACACCTTC. It codes for CASSLGELDGYTF. The chain is built from TRBV5-1 and TRBJ1-2; no clear D. This CDR3 has 13 amino acids. CDR1 is SGHRS and CDR2 is YFSETQ in the germline V gene. V dropped 0 bases and J dropped 8 bases, with 11 bases sitting between them.

This clonotype was recorded at least ten times. The gene calls are TRBV20-1 and TRBJ1-1; no firm D call. CDR3 length: 11 amino acids. Germline V gene sequence: CDR1 DFQATT, CDR2 SNEGSKA (reference sequence). The CDR3 bases are TGCAGCGGCGAGGGAGACACTGAAGCTTTCTTT. Protein sequence: CSGEGDTEAFF.

This clonotype occurred many times. V and J are TRBV4-1 and TRBJ1-1; no reliable D call. Trimming took 3 bases from V and 0 from J, leaving 8 bases between them. Germline V gives CDR1 MGHRA, CDR2 YSYEKL. This CDR3 is built from 14 residues. The CDR3 region has the DNA TGCGCCAGCAGCCAGGAGGGAATGAACACTGAAGCTTTCTTT. This encodes CASSQEGMNTEAFF.

The chain couples TRBV5-1 to TRBJ1-4; D call uncertain. The germline gives CDR1 SGHRS, CDR2 YFSETQ. CDR3 length: 14 residues. V was trimmed by 3 bases and J by 7 bases, leaving 13 bases between them. As DNA, the CDR3 is TGCGCCAGCAGCTCGTGGGTAGGAGGTGAAAAACTGTTTTTT. This translates into CASSSWVGGEKLFF.